This TCR beta chain stems from a study of OX40 agonist ivuxolimab in advanced cancers. Overall study results and limits: Dose levels from 0.1 to 3.0 mg/kg saw CD4+ and CD8+ blood T cells expand clonally by week 6.

Repertoires were generated with immunoSEQ multiplex PCR, while TCRdb's copy carries only in-frame clones and drops some. The sample yields some 100,000 clones, approximately 90% seen once. Points on this clone: Its antigen is not known.

The CDR3 is 13 amino acids. V lost 5 bases and J lost 7, with 12 bases in between. Germline V CDR1 and CDR2: SGHTA, FQGTGA. The sample here was CD4+ or CD8+ T cells sorted from blood, taken in a trial of the OX40 agonist ivuxolimab. The TCR sequence derives from an adult with an advanced solid tumor such as melanoma, head and neck, liver or kidney cancer. The gene calls are TRBV7-3 and TRBJ2-1; either TRBD1 or TRBD2 may fit D (5 bases each). The CDR3 nucleotides are TGTGCCAGCAGCGCACGGGACGGAAATGAGCAGTTCTTC. This encodes CASSARDGNEQFF.